This TCR beta chain was obtained from a study of neurological immune-mediated disorders. This clonotype was found many times. The antigen remains undetermined. Points from the study as a whole: No CDR3 amino acid sequences were shared by expanded clones across subjects, suggesting private repertoires in all groups. It was HTLV-1-associated myelopathy that showed the most TCR clonal expansion, while multiple sclerosis showed the least, falling below healthy controls.

Over 170 million TCR-beta sequences from 15-18 subjects came from every sequencing run. TCRdb re-derived calls from the 5' RACE reads in MiXCR, one entry per CDR3 protein. The sample shows around 15,000 distinct CDR3 sequences, approximately 8.7% of them seen only once. The sorted libraries drew on about a million T cells that were CD4+ or CD8+. Germline V gene lookup returns CDR1 SQVTM and CDR2 ANQGSEA. This CDR3 spans 15 amino acids. Losses at the gene ends were 3 bases for V and 6 bases for J; bases not matched to a gene: 10. The chain combines TRBV29-1 with TRBJ1-4; 7 bases agree with TRBD1. Sequenced material: CD8+ T cells from blood. This clonotype was sampled from a man between 45 and 60 years old in good health. The CDR3, as DNA: TGCAGCGTTGAGTCGGAGGGGGCGCCGGATGAAAAACTGTTTTTT. Translated, it gives CSVESEGAPDEKLFF. Supplemented by reference TRBV29-1 and TRBJ1-4, the full variable domain reads SAVISQKPSRDICQRGTSLTIQCQVDSQVTMMFWYRQQPGQSLTLIATANQGSEATYESGFVIDKFPISRPNLTFSTLTVSNMSPEDSSIYLCSVESEGAPDEKLFFGSGTQLSVL.